One sample yielded the 5 T cell receptor beta chains listed below, sequenced in a study of blood T cell repertoires in COVID-19 (dated by TCRdb to the early 2020s). Library generation was performed with the immunoSEQ multiplex PCR assay. TCRdb limited this immuneACCESS table to in-frame rearrangements with V and J called. A share of clones is missing; checked studies link under half to unresolved V genes, and the rest is unexplained. This sample is represented by a few hundred thousand clones; roughly nine tenths of them were singletons. The ten largest account for approximately 1.2% of the sample. Sequencing used PBMCs or T cells enriched from blood (not recorded which). The receptor set was obtained from a human donor in a cohort exposed to, infected with or recovered from COVID-19 (not recorded which). The donor label of this sample is uncertain.

The chain carries TRBV7-9 and TRBJ2-3; 8 nucleotides agree with TRBD1. The V gene end was trimmed by 4 bases and the J gene end by 3 bases; junction bases not matched to a gene: 6. This CDR3 has 15 amino acids. Germline V lookup: CDR1 SEHNR, CDR2 FQNEAQ (reference sequence). CDR3 nucleotide sequence: TGTGCCAGCAGCTCGGGACAGGATAGGACAGATACGCAGTATTTT. Residues: CASSSGQDRTDTQYF. Full variable domain (rest looked up from reference TRBV7-9 and TRBJ2-3): DTGVSQNPRHKITKRGQNVTFRCDPISEHNRLYWYRQTLGQGPEFLTYFQNEAQLEKSRLLSDRFSAERPKGSFSTLEIQRTEQGDSAMYLCASSSGQDRTDTQYFGPGTRLTVL.

J is TRBJ2-5 and V is TRBV7-2; 7 bases map to TRBD1. Trimming took 7 bases from V and 0 from J; bases not matched to a gene: 14. CDR3 length: 17 residues. The germline CDR1 and CDR2 sequences are SGHTA and FQGNSA. CDR3 DNA sequence: TGTGCCAGCATCCTCAGGGCGACAGGGTCTCACCAAGAGACCCAGTACTTC. Its translation: CASILRATGSHQETQYF. The full variable domain, completed using reference TRBV7-2 and TRBJ2-5, is GAGVSQSPSNKVTEKGKDVELRCDPISGHTALYWYRQSLGQGLEFLIYFQGNSAPDKSGLPSDRFSAERTGGSVSTLTIQRTQQEDSAVYLCASILRATGSHQETQYFGPGTRLLVL.

The chain joins TRBV10-3 to TRBJ1-1, with D uncertain. CDR3 length: 13 residues. V was shortened by 10 bases and J by 0 bases, with 12 bases between the two germline ends. Germline CDR1 is ENHRY and CDR2 is SYGVKD. This CDR3 reads CATSKPMNTEAFF. Here the CDR3 DNA reads TGTGCCACCTCTAAACCCATGAACACTGAAGCTTTCTTT.

The chain has TRBV24-1 and TRBJ2-3; D is unresolved. This CDR3 comprises 12 residues. The V and J ends lost 4 bases and 3 bases respectively, with 4 bases between them. The germline gives CDR1 KGHDR, CDR2 SFDVKD. The CDR3, as DNA: TGTGCCACCAGTGACCCGACAGATACGCAGTATTTT. Protein product: CATSDPTDTQYF.

This rearrangement joins TRBV7-9 to TRBJ1-1, with 7 nucleotides matching TRBD1. Trimming took 4 bases from V and 0 from J; bases not matched to a gene: 5. Germline values: CDR1 SEHNR, CDR2 FQNEAQ (reference sequence). The CDR3 is 15 residues long. The CDR3 region is CASSSGDRVNTEAFF. CDR3 nucleotide sequence: TGTGCCAGCAGCTCCGGAGACAGGGTGAACACTGAAGCTTTCTTT. The entire variable domain, with the rest obtained from reference TRBV7-9 and TRBJ1-1, is as follows: DTGVSQNPRHKITKRGQNVTFRCDPISEHNRLYWYRQTLGQGPEFLTYFQNEAQLEKSRLLSDRFSAERPKGSFSTLEIQRTEQGDSAMYLCASSSGDRVNTEAFFGQGTRLTVV.